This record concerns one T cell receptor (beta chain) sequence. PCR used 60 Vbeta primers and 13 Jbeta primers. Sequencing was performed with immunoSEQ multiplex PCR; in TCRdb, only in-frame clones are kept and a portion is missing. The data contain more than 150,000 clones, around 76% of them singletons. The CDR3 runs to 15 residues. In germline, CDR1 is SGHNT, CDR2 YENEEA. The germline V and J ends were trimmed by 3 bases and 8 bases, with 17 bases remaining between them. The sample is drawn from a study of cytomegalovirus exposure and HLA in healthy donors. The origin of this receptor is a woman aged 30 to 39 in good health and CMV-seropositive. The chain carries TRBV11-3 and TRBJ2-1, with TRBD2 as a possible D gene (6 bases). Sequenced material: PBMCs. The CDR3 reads CASSLYGGYTDEQFF. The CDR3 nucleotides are TGTGCCAGCAGCTTGTATGGGGGGTATACGGATGAGCAGTTCTTC.